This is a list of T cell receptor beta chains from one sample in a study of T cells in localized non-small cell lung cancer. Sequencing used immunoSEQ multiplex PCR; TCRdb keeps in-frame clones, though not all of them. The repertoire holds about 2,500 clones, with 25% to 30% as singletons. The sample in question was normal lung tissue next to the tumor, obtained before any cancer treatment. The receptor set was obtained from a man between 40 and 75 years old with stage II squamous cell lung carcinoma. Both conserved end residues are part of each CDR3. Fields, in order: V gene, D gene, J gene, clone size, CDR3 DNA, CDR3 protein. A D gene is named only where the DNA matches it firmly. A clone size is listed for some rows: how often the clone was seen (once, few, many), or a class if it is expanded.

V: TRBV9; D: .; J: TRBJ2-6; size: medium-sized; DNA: TGTGCCCATCAGGGGTACTCTGGGGCCAACGTCCTGACTTTC; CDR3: CAHQGYSGANVLTF
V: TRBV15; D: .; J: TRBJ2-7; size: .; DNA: TGTGCCACCAGCCTAGACCAAAGGGGACCCTACGAGCAGTACTTC; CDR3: CATSLDQRGPYEQYF
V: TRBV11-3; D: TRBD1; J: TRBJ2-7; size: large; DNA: TGTGCCAGCAGCTTAGGGGCCCGGGACAGGGGCTCCTACGAGCAGTACTTC; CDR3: CASSLGARDRGSYEQYF
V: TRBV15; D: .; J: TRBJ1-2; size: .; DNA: TGTGCCACCAGCAGAGATTTCGCAGATTGGGGCTACACCTTC; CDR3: CATSRDFADWGYTF
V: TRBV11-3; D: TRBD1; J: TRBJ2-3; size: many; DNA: TGTGCCAGCAGCTTGGACACGGGCAGGGGGATCACAGATACGCAGTATTTT; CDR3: CASSLDTGRGITDTQYF
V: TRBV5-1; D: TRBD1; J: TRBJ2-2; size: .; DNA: TGCGCCAGCAGCACCGGACAGGGATACGGGGAGCTGTTTTTT; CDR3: CASSTGQGYGELFF
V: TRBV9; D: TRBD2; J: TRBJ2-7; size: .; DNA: TGTGCCAGCAGCCCTACTAGCGGCAACGAGCAGTACTTC; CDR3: CASSPTSGNEQYF
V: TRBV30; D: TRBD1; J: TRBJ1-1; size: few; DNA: TGTGCCTGGAGTGTTGGGGACAGGGTATCAGCTTTCTTT; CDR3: CAWSVGDRVSAFF
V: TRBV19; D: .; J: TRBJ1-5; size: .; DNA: TGTGCCAGTAGTATAGGGGGGGTTAAGCCCCAGCATTTT; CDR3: CASSIGGVKPQHF
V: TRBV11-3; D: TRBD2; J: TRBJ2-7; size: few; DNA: TGTGCCAGCAGTGAAGCGGGGGGAATAAACGAGCAGTACTTC; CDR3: CASSEAGGINEQYF
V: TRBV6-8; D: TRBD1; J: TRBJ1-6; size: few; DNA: TGTGCCAGCAGTTACGAGGGACAGGGGCTTCCTAATTCACCCCTCCACTTT; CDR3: CASSYEGQGLPNSPLHF
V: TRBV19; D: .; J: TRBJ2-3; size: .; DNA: TGTGCCAGTAGCCTCGGGAGAGCAGATACGCAGTATTTT; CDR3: CASSLGRADTQYF
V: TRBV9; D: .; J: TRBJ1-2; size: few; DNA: TGTGCCAGCAGCGGGACCCCCAGCGGTGGCTACACCTTC; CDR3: CASSGTPSGGYTF
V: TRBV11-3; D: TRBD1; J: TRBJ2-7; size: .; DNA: TGTGCCAGCAGCTCGACGACAGGGTTGGCCTTCGAGCAGTACTTC; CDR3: CASSSTTGLAFEQYF
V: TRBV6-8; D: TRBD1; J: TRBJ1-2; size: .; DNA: TGTGCCAGCAGTTACTCGGGACAGGTGATCCTATTC; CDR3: CASSYSGQVILF
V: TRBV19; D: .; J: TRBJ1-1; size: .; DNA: TGTGCCAGTAGTGTGGATTTGGGGAACACTGAAGCTTTCTTT; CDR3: CASSVDLGNTEAFF
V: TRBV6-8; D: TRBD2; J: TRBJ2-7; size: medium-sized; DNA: TGTGCCAGCAGTGACGGGGGGGATATGTACGAGCAGTACTTC; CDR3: CASSDGGDMYEQYF
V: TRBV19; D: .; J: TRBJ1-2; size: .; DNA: TGTGCCAGTAGTCCTATGACAGAAAACTATGGCTACACCTTC; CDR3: CASSPMTENYGYTF
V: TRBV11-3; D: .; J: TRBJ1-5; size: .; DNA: TGTGCCAGCAGCTTTGGTCATAGCAATCAGCCCCAGCATTTT; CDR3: CASSFGHSNQPQHF
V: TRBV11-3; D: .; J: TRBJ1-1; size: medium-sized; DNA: TGTGCCAGCAGCTTGGGGCAGGATAGGGCTGAAGCTTTCTTT; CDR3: CASSLGQDRAEAFF
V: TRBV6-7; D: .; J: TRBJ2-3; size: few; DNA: TGTGCCACCAAAACAGGGATGAGCACAGATACGCAGTATTTT; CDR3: CATKTGMSTDTQYF
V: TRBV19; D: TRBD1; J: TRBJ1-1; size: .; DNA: TGTGCCAGTACCCCCGACAGGGTCGCTGAAGCTTTCTTT; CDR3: CASTPDRVAEAFF
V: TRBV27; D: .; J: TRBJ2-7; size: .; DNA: TGTGCCAGCACCCCGCGGGCCCACTCCTACGAGCAGTACTTC; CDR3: CASTPRAHSYEQYF
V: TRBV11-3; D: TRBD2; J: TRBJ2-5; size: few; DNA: TGTGCCAGCAACCAACCGCGGGGGGAGGGGACCCAGTACTTC; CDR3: CASNQPRGEGTQYF
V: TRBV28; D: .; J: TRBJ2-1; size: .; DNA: TGTGCCAGCAGTCCCCCCCGCGAGGGCGGGTACAATGAGCAGTTCTTC; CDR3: CASSPPREGGYNEQFF
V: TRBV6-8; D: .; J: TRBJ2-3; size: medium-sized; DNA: TGTGCCAGCAGTTACTCGGCCAGGGGCGGCACAGATACGCAGTATTTT; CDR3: CASSYSARGGTDTQYF
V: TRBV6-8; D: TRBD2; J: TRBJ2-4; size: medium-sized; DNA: TGTGCCAGCAGTTCCACCGGGACTAGCGGAAACATTCAGTACTTC; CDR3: CASSSTGTSGNIQYF